This TCR beta chain was recovered during a study of neurological immune-mediated disorders. Overall study findings and caveats: Multiple sclerosis was found to have the least TCR clonal expansion, below healthy controls, and HTLV-1-associated myelopathy the most.

This clonotype was recorded many times. Its target is not known. Each sequencing run yielded over 190 million TCR-beta sequences from 15-18 subjects. MiXCR, applied by TCRdb to the 5' RACE reads, yields one record per CDR3 protein. This sample has tens of thousands of distinct CDR3 sequences, with about 5% found just once. This CDR3 spans 12 amino acids. Deletions cut 4 bases from V and 2 bases from J, with 5 bases between. The germline V gene encodes CDR1 ENHRY and CDR2 SYGVKD. This chain links TRBV10-3 with TRBJ1-2; unclear D gene. The sequenced sample was PBMCs. This clonotype originated in a woman aged 70 to 79 with multiple sclerosis. Written as DNA, the CDR3 is TGTGCCATCAGTGCCACCAACTATGGCTACACCTTC. It yields the protein CAISATNYGYTF.